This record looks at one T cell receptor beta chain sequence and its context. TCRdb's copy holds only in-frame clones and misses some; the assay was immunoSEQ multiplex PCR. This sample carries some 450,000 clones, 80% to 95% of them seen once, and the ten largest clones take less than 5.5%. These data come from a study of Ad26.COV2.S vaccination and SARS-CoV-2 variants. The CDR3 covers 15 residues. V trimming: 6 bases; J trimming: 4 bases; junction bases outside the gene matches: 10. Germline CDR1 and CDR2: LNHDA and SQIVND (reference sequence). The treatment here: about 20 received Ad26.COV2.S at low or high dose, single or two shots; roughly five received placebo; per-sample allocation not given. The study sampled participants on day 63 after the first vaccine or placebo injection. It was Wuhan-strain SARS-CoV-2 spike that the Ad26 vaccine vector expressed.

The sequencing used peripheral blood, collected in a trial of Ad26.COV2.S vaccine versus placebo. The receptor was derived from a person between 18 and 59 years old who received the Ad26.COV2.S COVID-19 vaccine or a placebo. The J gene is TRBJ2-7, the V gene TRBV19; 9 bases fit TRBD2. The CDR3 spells CASSQGLAYLYEQYF. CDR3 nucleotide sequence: TGTGCCAGTAGCCAAGGACTAGCGTATTTGTACGAGCAGTACTTC. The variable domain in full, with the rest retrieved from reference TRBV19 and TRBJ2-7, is DGGITQSPKYLFRKEGQNVTLSCEQNLNHDAMYWYRQDPGQGLRLIYYSQIVNDFQKGDIAEGYSVSREKKESFPLTVTSAQKNPTAFYLCASSQGLAYLYEQYFGPGTRLTVT.